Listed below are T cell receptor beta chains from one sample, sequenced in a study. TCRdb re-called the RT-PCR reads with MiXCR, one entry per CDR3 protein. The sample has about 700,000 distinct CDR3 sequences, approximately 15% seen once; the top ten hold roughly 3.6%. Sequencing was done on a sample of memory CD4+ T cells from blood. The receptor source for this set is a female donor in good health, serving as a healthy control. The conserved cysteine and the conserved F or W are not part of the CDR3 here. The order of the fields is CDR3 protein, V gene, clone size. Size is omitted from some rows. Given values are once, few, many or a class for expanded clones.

CDR3 protein: ASWGGALSNQPQH; V gene: TRBV27; clone size: .
CDR3 protein: ASSNWGRYSNEQF; V gene: TRBV6-5; clone size: .
CDR3 protein: ASREATNTGELF; V gene: TRBV5-1; clone size: .
CDR3 protein: SAHTHHKYEQY; V gene: TRBV20-1; clone size: .
CDR3 protein: AWSVPRLAGRNEQF; V gene: TRBV30; clone size: few
CDR3 protein: ASRGGAFDGYT; V gene: TRBV12-3/TRBV12-4; clone size: .
CDR3 protein: SARIAGRYEQY; V gene: TRBV20-1; clone size: few
CDR3 protein: SAGTGAVQETQY; V gene: TRBV20-1; clone size: .
CDR3 protein: ASSKGQTQETQY; V gene: TRBV2; clone size: .
CDR3 protein: ASSQGHGSASPLH; V gene: TRBV4-1; clone size: .
CDR3 protein: ATRLAGAQDEQF; V gene: TRBV24-1; clone size: .
CDR3 protein: ASSYDYKGYT; V gene: TRBV5-6; clone size: few
CDR3 protein: ASSDSQGAFGYT; V gene: TRBV6-1; clone size: few
CDR3 protein: ASSSYRLTEAF; V gene: TRBV5-1; clone size: .
CDR3 protein: ASSSYTRETQY; V gene: TRBV7-2; clone size: few
CDR3 protein: AISVRGPNTEAF; V gene: TRBV10-3; clone size: .
CDR3 protein: SARAGLGEGYEQY; V gene: TRBV20-1; clone size: many
CDR3 protein: ASSVTKEWGTDTQY; V gene: TRBV7-2; clone size: .
CDR3 protein: ASSPGQPGVEQF; V gene: TRBV18; clone size: .
CDR3 protein: ASSQDLAGGPTDTQY; V gene: TRBV4-3; clone size: many
CDR3 protein: ASSQVESGYGYT; V gene: TRBV3-1; clone size: many
CDR3 protein: ASSPRGIQETQY; V gene: TRBV27; clone size: .
CDR3 protein: ASSLGGHLSSYEHY; V gene: TRBV7-2; clone size: .
CDR3 protein: AISAVWAEAF; V gene: TRBV10-3; clone size: .
CDR3 protein: ASSYRGRSSHEQY; V gene: TRBV3-1; clone size: .
CDR3 protein: ASSRSSGEETQY; V gene: TRBV11-2; clone size: .
CDR3 protein: SARDYSGRDGEQF; V gene: TRBV20-1; clone size: few
CDR3 protein: ATSSYGDEKLF; V gene: TRBV15; clone size: .
CDR3 protein: ASSLAWGDLTYEQY; V gene: TRBV7-2; clone size: few
CDR3 protein: ASSPPGRLGTQY; V gene: TRBV18; clone size: few
CDR3 protein: ASSLLLGDTGELF; V gene: TRBV5-1; clone size: few
CDR3 protein: ASRPGTATDTQY; V gene: TRBV12-3/TRBV12-4; clone size: few
CDR3 protein: ASSVGHLGTGRNEQF; V gene: TRBV9; clone size: .
CDR3 protein: SASRAGATQETQY; V gene: TRBV20-1; clone size: .
CDR3 protein: AISESQKMNTEAF; V gene: TRBV10-3; clone size: many
CDR3 protein: ASSQKQGESYEQY; V gene: TRBV4-3; clone size: many